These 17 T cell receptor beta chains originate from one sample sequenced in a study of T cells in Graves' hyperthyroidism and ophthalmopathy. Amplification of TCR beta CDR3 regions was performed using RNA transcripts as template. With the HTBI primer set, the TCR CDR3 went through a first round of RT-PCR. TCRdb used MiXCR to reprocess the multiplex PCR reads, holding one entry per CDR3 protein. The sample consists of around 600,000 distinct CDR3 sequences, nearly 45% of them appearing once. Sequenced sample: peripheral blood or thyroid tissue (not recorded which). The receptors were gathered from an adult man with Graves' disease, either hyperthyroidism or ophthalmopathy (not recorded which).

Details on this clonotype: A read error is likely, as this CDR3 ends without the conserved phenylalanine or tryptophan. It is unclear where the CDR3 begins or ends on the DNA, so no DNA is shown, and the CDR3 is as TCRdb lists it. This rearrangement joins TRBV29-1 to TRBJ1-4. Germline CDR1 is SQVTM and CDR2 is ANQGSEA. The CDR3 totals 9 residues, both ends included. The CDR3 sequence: CSVKGGETY.

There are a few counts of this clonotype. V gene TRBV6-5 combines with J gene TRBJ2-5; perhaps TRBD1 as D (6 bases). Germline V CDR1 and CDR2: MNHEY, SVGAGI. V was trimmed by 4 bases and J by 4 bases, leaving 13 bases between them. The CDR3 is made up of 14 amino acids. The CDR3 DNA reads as TGTGCCAGCAGTTCCCGGGACAACTTAGAGACCCAGTACTTC. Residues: CASSSRDNLETQYF.

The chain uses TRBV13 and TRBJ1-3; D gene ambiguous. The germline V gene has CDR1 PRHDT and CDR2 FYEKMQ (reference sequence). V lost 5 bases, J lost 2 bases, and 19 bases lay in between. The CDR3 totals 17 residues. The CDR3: CASSRDVWVSPGNTIYF. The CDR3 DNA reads TGTGCCAGCAGCCGAGATGTCTGGGTGAGCCCTGGAAACACCATATATTTT.

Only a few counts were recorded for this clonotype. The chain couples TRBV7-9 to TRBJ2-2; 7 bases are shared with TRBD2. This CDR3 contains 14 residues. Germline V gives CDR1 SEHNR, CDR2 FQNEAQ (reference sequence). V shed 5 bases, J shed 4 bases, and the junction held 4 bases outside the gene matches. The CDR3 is CASSPAGVTGELFF. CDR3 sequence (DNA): TGTGCCAGCAGCCCCGCGGGGGTCACCGGGGAGCTGTTTTTT.

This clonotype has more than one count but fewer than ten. The CDR3 protein is CASSLDLTGRRGSYNSPLHF. CDR3 in DNA: TGTGCCAGCAGCTTGGATCTGACAGGACGGCGGGGGTCCTATAATTCACCCCTCCACTTT. The chain uses TRBV7-9 and TRBJ1-6; D is possibly TRBD1 (6 bases). Germline assignment: CDR1 SEHNR and CDR2 FQNEAQ (reference sequence). The length of the CDR3 is 20 residues. V lost 3 bases to trimming and J lost 1 base, with 22 bases between them.

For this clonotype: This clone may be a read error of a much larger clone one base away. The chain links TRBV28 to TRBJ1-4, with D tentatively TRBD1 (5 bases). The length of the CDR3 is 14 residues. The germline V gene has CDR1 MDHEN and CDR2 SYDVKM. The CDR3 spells CDSSYDGGNEKLFF. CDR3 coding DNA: TGTGACAGCAGTTACGACGGGGGAAATGAAAAACTGTTTTTT.

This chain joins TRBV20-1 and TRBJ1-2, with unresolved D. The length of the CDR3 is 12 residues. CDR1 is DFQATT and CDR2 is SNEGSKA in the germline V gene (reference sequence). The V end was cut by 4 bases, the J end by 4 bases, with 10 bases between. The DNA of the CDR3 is TGCAGTGCTATGTGGGAAGCCTATGGCTACACCTTC. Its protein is CSAMWEAYGYTF.

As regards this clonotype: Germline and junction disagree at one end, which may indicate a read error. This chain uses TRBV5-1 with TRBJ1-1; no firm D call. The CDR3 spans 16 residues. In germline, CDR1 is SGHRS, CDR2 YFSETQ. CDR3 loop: CASSLAPTRMNTEAFF. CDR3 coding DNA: TGCGCCAGCAGTTTGGCCCCGACAAGAATGAACACTGAAGCTTTCTTT. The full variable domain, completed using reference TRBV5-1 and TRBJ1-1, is KAGVTQTPRYLIKTRGQQVTLSCSPISGHRSVSWYQQTPGQGLQFLFEYFSETQRNKGNFPGRFSGRQFSNSRSEMNVSTLELGDSALYLCASSLAPTRMNTEAFFGQGTRLTVV.

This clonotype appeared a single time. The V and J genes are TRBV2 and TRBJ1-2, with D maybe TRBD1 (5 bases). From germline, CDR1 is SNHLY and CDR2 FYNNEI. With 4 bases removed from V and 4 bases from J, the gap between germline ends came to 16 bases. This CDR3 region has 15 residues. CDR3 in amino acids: CASSGRRQGSYGYTF. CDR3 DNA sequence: TGTGCCAGCAGTGGCCGCCGGCAGGGTTCCTATGGCTACACCTTC.

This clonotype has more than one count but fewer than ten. Here the CDR3 DNA reads TGCAGTGCTACCTCTAGACCGGACCCGGACACTGAAGCTTTCTTT. Protein: CSATSRPDPDTEAFF. The chain couples TRBV20-1 to TRBJ1-1, with unresolved D. In germline, CDR1 is DFQATT, CDR2 SNEGSKA (reference sequence). The germline V and J ends were trimmed by 4 bases and 3 bases, with 18 bases remaining between them. This CDR3 contains 15 residues.

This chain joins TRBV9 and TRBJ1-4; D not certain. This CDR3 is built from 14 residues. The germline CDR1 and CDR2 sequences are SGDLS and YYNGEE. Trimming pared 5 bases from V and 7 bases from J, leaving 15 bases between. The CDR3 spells CASRSGNVGEKLFF. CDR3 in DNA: TGTGCCAGCAGGAGCGGGAACGTGGGTGAAAAACTGTTTTTT.

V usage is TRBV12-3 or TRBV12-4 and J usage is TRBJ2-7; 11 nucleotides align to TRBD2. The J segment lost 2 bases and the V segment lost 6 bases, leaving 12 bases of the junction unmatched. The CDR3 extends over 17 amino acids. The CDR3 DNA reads TGTGCCAGCAGCTTAACTCCGGGACTAGCGGTGACCTACGAGCAGTACTTC. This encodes CASSLTPGLAVTYEQYF.

The CDR3 region is CASSPIGGGAGVNSPLHF. The CDR3 DNA sequence: TGTGCCAGCAGTCCCATCGGTGGGGGGGCTGGGGTGAATTCACCCCTCCACTTT. The chain couples TRBV6-2 or TRBV6-3 to TRBJ1-6, with a tentative D call TRBD1 (6 bases). The ends were cut back, 5 bases at V and 7 bases at J, with 24 bases in the middle. The CDR3 covers 18 residues. From germline, CDR1 is MNHEY and CDR2 SVGEGT.

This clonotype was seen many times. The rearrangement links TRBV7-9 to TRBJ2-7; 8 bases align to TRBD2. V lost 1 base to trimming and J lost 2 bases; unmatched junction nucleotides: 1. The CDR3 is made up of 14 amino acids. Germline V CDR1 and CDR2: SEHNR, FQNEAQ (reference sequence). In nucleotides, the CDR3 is TGTGCCAGCAGCTTAGTACTAGCGGCCTACGAGCAGTACTTC. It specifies CASSLVLAAYEQYF.

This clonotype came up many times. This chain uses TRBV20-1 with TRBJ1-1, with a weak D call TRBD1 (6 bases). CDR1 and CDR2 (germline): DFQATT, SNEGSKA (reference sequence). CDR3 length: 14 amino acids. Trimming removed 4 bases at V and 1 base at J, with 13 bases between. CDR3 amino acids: CSATRGGANTEAFF. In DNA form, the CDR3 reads TGCAGTGCTACCCGAGGGGGGGCGAACACTGAAGCTTTCTTT.

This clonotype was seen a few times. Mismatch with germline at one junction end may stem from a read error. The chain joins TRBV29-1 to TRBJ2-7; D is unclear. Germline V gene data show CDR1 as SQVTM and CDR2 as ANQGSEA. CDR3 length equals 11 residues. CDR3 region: CAWSHVGEQYF. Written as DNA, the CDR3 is TGTGCCTGGAGTCACGTAGGAGAGCAGTACTTC.

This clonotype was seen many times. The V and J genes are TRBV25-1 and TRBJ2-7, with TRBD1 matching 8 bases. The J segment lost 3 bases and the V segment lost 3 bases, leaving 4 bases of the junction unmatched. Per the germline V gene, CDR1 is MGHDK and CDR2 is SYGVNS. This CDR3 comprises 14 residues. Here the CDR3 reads CASSEMTGDYEQYF. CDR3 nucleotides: TGTGCCAGCAGTGAGATGACAGGGGACTACGAGCAGTACTTC.